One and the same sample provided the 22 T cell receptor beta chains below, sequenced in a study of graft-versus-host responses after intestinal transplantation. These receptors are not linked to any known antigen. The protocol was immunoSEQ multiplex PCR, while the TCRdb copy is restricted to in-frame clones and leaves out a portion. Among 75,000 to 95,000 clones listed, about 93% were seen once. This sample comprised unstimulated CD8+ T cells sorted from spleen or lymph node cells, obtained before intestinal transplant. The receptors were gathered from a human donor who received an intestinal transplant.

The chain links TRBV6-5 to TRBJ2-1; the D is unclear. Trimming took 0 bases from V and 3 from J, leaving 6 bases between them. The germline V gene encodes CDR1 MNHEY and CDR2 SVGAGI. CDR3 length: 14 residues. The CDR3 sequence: CASSYSQDYNEQFF. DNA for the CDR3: TGTGCCAGCAGTTACTCTCAGGACTACAATGAGCAGTTCTTC.

The CDR3 here is CASSLGEDRDGYTF. In DNA form, the CDR3 reads TGTGCCAGCAGCTTAGGAGAGGACAGGGACGGCTACACCTTC. V usage is TRBV7-9 and J usage is TRBJ1-2; TRBD1 matches 8 bases. This CDR3 spans 14 amino acids. Germline V gene lookup returns CDR1 SEHNR and CDR2 FQNEAQ (reference sequence). The trim removed 1 base at V and 8 bases at J, leaving 6 bases unmatched.

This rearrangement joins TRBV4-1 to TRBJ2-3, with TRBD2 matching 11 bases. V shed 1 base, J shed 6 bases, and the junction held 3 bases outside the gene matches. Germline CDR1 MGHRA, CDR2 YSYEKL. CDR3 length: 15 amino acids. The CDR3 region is CASSQGLAGGDTQYF. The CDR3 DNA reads TGCGCCAGCAGCCAAGGCTTAGCGGGAGGGGATACGCAGTATTTT.

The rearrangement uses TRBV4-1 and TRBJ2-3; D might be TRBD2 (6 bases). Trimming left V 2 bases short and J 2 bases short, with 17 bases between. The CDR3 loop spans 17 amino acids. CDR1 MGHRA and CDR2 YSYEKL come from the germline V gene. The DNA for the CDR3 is TGCGCCAGCAGCCAACCCGGGACTCAAGCCCACACAGATACGCAGTATTTT. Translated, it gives CASSQPGTQAHTDTQYF.

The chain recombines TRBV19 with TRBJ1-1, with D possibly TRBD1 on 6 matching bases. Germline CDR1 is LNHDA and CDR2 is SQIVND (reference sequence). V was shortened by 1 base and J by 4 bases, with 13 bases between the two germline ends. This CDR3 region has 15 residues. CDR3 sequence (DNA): TGTGCCAGTAGTATAGGAGGGGGAATGAGCACTGAAGCTTTCTTT. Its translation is CASSIGGGMSTEAFF.

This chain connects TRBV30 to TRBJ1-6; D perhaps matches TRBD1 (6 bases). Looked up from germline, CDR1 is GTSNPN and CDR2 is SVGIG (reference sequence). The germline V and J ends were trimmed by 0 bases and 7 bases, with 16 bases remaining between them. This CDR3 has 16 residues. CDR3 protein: CAWSVLGGLENSPLHF. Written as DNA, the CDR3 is TGTGCCTGGAGTGTACTCGGGGGGCTGGAAAATTCACCCCTCCACTTT.

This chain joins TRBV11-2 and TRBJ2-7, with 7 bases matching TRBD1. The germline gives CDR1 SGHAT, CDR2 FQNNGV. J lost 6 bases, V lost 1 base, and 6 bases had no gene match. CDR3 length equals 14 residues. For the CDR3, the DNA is TGTGCCAGCAGCTTAGGGGAACAGGGGTGCGAGCAGTACTTC. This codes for CASSLGEQGCEQYF.

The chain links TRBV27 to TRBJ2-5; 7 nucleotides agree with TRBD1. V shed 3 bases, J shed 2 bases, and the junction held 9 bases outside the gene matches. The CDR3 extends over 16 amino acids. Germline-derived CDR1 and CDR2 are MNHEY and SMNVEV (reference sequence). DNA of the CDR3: TGTGCCAGCAGTTTCTCCGGGACAGTCATACAAGAGACCCAGTACTTC. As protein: CASSFSGTVIQETQYF.

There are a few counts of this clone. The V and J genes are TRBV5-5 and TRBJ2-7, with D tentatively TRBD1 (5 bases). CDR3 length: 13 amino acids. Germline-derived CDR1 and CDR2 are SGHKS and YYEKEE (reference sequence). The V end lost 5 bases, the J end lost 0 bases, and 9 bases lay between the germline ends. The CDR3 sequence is CASRATVSYEQYF. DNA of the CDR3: TGTGCCAGCAGGGCGACAGTCTCCTACGAGCAGTACTTC. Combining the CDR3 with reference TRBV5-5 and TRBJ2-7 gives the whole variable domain DAGVTQSPTHLIKTRGQQVTLRCSPISGHKSVSWYQQVLGQGPQFIFQYYEKEERGRGNFPDRFSARQFPNYSSELNVNALLLGDSALYLCASRATVSYEQYFGPGTRLTVT.

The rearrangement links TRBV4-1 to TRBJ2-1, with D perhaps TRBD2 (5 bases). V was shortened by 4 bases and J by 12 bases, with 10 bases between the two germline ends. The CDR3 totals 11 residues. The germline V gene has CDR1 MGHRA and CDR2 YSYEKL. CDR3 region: CASSRGLLQFF. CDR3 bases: TGCGCCAGCAGCCGTGGACTTTTGCAGTTCTTC.

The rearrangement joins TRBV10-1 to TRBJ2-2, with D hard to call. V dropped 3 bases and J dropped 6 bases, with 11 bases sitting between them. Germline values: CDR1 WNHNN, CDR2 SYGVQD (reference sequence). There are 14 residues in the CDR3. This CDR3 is CASSDGQEAGELFF. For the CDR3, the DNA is TGCGCCAGCAGTGATGGGCAGGAAGCCGGGGAGCTGTTTTTT.

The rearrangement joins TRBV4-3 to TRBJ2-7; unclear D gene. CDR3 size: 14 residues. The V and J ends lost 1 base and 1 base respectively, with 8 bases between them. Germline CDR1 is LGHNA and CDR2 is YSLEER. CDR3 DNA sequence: TGCGCCAGCAGCCAAGGATCACAGTCCTACGAGCAGTACTTC. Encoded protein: CASSQGSQSYEQYF.

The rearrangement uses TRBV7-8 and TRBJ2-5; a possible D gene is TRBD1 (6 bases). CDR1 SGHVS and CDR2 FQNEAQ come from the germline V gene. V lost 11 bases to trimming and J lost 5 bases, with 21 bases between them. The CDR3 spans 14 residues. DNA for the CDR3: TGTGCCTCCCTTAGGGCAGGGGTGGTCGAGACCCAGTACTTC. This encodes CASLRAGVVETQYF. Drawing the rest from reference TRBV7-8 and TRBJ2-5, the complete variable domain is GAGVSQSPRYKVAKRGQDVALRCDPISGHVSLFWYQQALGQGPEFLTYFQNEAQLDKSGLPSDRFFAERPEGSVSTLKIQRTQQEDSAVYLCASLRAGVVETQYFGPGTRLLVL.

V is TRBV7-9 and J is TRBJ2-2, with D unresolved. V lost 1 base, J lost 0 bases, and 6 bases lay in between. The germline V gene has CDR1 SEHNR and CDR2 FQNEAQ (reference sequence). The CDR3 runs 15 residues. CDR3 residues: CASSLGAANTGELFF. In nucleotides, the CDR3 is TGTGCCAGCAGCTTAGGGGCAGCGAACACCGGGGAGCTGTTTTTT. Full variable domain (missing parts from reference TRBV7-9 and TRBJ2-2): DTGVSQNPRHKITKRGQNVTFRCDPISEHNRLYWYRQTLGQGPEFLTYFQNEAQLEKSRLLSDRFSAERPKGSFSTLEIQRTEQGDSAMYLCASSLGAANTGELFFGEGSRLTVL.

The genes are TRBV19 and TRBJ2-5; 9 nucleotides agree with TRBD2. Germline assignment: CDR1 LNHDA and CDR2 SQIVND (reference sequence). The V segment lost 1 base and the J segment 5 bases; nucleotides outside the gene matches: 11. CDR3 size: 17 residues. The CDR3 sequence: CASSIGESGGLGETQYF. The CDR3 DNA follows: TGTGCCAGTAGTATAGGGGAGAGCGGGGGGCTGGGGGAGACCCAGTACTTC. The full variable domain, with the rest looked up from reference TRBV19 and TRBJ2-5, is DGGITQSPKYLFRKEGQNVTLSCEQNLNHDAMYWYRQDPGQGLRLIYYSQIVNDFQKGDIAEGYSVSREKKESFPLTVTSAQKNPTAFYLCASSIGESGGLGETQYFGPGTRLLVL.

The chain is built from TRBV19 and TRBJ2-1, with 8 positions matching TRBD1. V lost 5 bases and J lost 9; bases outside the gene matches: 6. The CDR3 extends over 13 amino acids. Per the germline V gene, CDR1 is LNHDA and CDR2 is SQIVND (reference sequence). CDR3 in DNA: TGTGCCAGTAGTGTAGGACAGGGTCGTGAGCAGTTCTTC. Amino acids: CASSVGQGREQFF.

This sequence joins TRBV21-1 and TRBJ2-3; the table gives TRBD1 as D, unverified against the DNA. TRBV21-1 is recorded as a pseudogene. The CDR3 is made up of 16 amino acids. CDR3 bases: TGTGCCAGCAGCAGACGTCCGTGGACAGCGACAGATACGCAGTATTTT. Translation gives CASSRRPWTATDTQYF.

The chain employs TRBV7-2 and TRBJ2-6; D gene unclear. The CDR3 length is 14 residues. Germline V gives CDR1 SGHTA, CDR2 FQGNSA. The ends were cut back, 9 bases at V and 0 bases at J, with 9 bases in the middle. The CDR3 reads CASESGSGANVLTF. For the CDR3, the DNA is TGTGCCAGTGAATCGGGCTCTGGGGCCAACGTCCTGACTTTC. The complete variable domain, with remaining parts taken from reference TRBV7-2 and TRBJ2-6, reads GAGVSQSPSNKVTEKGKDVELRCDPISGHTALYWYRQSLGQGLEFLIYFQGNSAPDKSGLPSDRFSAERTGGSVSTLTIQRTQQEDSAVYLCASESGSGANVLTFGAGSRLTVL.

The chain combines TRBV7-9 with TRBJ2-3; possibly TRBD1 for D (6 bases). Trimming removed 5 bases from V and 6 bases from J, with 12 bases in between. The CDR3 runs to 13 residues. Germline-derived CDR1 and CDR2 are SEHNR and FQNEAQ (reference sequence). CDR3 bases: TGTGCCAGCAGCAAAACAGGGTCCGATACGCAGTATTTT. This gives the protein CASSKTGSDTQYF.

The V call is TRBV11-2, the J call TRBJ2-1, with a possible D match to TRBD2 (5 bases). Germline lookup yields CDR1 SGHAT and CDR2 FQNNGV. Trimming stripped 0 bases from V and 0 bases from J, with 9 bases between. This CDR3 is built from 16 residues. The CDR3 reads CASSLDPSPSYNEQFF. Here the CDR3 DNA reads TGTGCCAGCAGCTTAGATCCTAGCCCCTCCTACAATGAGCAGTTCTTC.

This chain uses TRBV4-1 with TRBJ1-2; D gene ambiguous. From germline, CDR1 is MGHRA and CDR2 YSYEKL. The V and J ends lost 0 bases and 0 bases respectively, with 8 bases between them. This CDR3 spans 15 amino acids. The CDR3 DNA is TGCGCCAGCAGCCAAGAGGAGCCCGCTAACTATGGCTACACCTTC. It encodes CASSQEEPANYGYTF.

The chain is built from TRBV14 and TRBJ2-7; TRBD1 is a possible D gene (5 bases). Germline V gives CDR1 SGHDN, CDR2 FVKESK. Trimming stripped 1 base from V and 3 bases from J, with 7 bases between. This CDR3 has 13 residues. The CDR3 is CASSQGTGYEQYF. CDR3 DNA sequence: TGTGCCAGCAGCCAAGGTACAGGCTACGAGCAGTACTTC.